Reported below is one T cell receptor (beta chain). This clonotype came up a few times. The specificity of this receptor is unknown. Base qualities are not provided; no much larger clone lies one nucleotide away. The V end loses 4 bases and the J end loses 8 bases, and a stretch of 16 bases separates them. CDR1 is given as SGDLS and CDR2 as YYNGEE, both from the germline V gene. The CDR3 measures 14 amino acids from cysteine to phenylalanine. Of all the DNA, just the CDR3 is kept, 42 bases in frame from base 1. The sample belongs to a study of CD8 T cells in ankylosing spondylitis (dated by TCRdb to about 2017). With regard to the full study: The study set out to find disease-linked TCR variants by profiling T cell receptor beta repertoires in ankylosing spondylitis patients and healthy donors. Peripheral blood samples were taken, and synovial fluid was additionally collected from ankylosing spondylitis patients. The whole study cohort included roughly 110 healthy donors and under 30 ankylosing spondylitis patients. Overall study outcomes, separate from this receptor: A TCR beta motif of fewer than 10 highly homologous amino acid variants appeared characteristic of blood from ankylosing spondylitis patients. Some TCR beta motif variants had previously been reported in synovial fluid and blood of reactive arthritis patients, which suggested common disease-initiation mechanisms. The disease-linked clones showed a CD8+ phenotype and occurred at relatively low frequencies in peripheral blood. The disease-linked clones were reported to be significantly enriched in matched synovial fluid samples from ankylosing spondylitis patients.

Sequencing instrument: Illumina HiSeq 2500. Quantitative 5'-RACE with molecular barcodes was used to prepare TCR beta libraries. As for how the authors treated the data: A new computational method based on a probabilistic model of VDJ rearrangement was used to identify disease-linked TCR variants. TCRdb itself trimmed the public reads at Q25 with fastp, ran MiXCR and retained productive beta chains. Each CDR3 protein appears once, grouped with its most common genes and DNA. These V and J calls derive from TCRdb rather than the authors' analysis. This sample has about 700,000 distinct CDR3 sequences in its table, and around 20% of those were observed once. The top ten constitute under 20% of the sample.

The rearranged segments are TRBV9 and TRBJ2-1, and TRBD2 may be the D gene, going by 5 matching bases. The sequencing input was blood, either unsorted or a sorted T cell fraction (not recorded which). The receptor was derived from a male donor with ankylosing spondylitis. For the CDR3, the sequence is CASSTRLIRDEQFF. The DNA is as follows: TGTGCCAGCAGCACCCGACTAATTCGCGATGAGCAGTTCTTC.